The clone carrying this T cell receptor (beta chain) was seen ten or more times. This specimen comes from a study of T cell repertoires in cytomegalovirus infection. The CDR3 runs 14 residues. The V end was cut by 1 base, the J end by 5 bases, with 9 bases between. Germline V CDR1 and CDR2: LGHNA, YSLEER. Via MiXCR, TCRdb re-called the reads, giving one row per CDR3 protein. The data show under 250,000 distinct CDR3 sequences, under 8.5% seen once. The sequence derives from a human donor in good health (CMV status not recorded). Some clones in this sample may be carry-over from other donors' samples. The sample comprised PBMCs. V and J are TRBV4-3 and TRBJ2-1, with unresolved D. CDR3 in amino acids: CASSQVTANNEQFF. The CDR3, as DNA: TGCGCCAGCAGCCAAGTCACGGCGAACAATGAGCAGTTCTTC.